This entry concerns a single T cell receptor (beta chain). This entry belongs to a study of blood T cell repertoires in COVID-19. Study summary: Acute-phase and convalescent COVID-19 samples originated in the United States, Italy and Spain.

Sequencing used immunoSEQ multiplex PCR; TCRdb keeps in-frame clones, though not all of them. This sample has over 200,000 clones; about 80% occur once, and the top ten carry about 8.3%. The TCR sequence derives from a woman of 80 years or more with COVID-19, enrolled during active disease. Sequencing used peripheral blood.

The CDR3 reads CASSPAPRDGTDTQYF. The CDR3 coding sequence is TGTGCCAGCAGCCCTGCCCCGCGGGACGGCACAGATACGCAGTATTTT. The chain uses TRBV6-2 or TRBV6-3 and TRBJ2-3, with a tentative D call TRBD2 (6 bases). The CDR3 covers 16 residues. The germline V gene has CDR1 MNHEY and CDR2 SVGEGT. With 6 bases removed from V and 1 base from J, the gap between germline ends came to 17 bases.